Presented here are 11 T cell receptor beta chains from one specimen sequenced in a study of somatic mutations in cytotoxic T cells in rheumatoid arthritis. TCRdb's table, derived via immunoSEQ multiplex PCR, lists solely in-frame clones and lacks some. The sample carries some 21,000 clones, approximately 78% recorded once. The material sequenced was CD8+ T cells sorted from blood. The source of these receptors is an adult with rheumatoid arthritis.

This chain joins TRBV29-1 and TRBJ1-1, with D perhaps TRBD1 (6 bases). Germline V CDR1 and CDR2: SQVTM, ANQGSEA. V dropped 7 bases and J dropped 0 bases, with 21 bases sitting between them. CDR3 length equals 16 residues. The CDR3 sequence is CSAEGNRDTMNTEAFF. The CDR3 bases are TGCAGCGCTGAGGGGAACAGGGACACGATGAACACTGAAGCTTTCTTT.

This chain joins TRBV4-3 and TRBJ2-3; D remains ambiguous. The V end was cut by 4 bases, the J end by 6 bases, with 14 bases between. The CDR3 is 14 amino acids. The germline gives CDR1 LGHNA, CDR2 YSLEER. The CDR3 coding sequence is TGCGCCAGCAGCCCGAATCCTATGGGCGATACGCAGTATTTT. Its protein product is CASSPNPMGDTQYF.

The V gene is TRBV6-1, the J gene TRBJ2-7; D is ambiguous. Germline V gene sequence: CDR1 MNHNS, CDR2 SASEGT. Trimming stripped 8 bases from V and 4 bases from J, with 9 bases between. The CDR3 consists of 11 residues. For the CDR3, the DNA is TGTGCCAGCGGTAACAGTTACGAGCAGTACTTC. Translation gives CASGNSYEQYF.

This rearrangement joins TRBV5-8 to TRBJ2-1, with 7 bases that match TRBD1. The junction had 8 bases not matched to a gene; V was cut back by 4 bases and J by 4 bases. CDR3 length equals 15 residues. The germline V gene has CDR1 SGHTS and CDR2 YDEGEE. The CDR3 sequence: CASSPGDREYNEQFF. In nucleotides, the CDR3 is TGTGCCAGCAGCCCCGGGGACAGAGAATACAATGAGCAGTTCTTC.

The genes are TRBV7-3 and TRBJ1-1, with D perhaps TRBD1 (5 bases). Germline lookup yields CDR1 SGHTA and CDR2 FQGTGA. The CDR3 has 15 amino acids. V gave up 0 bases and J gave up 2 bases, with 10 bases separating them. CDR3 in DNA: TGTGCCAGCAGCTTAACGGGGGGATTCAACACTGAAGCTTTCTTT. Translated, it gives CASSLTGGFNTEAFF.

The chain carries TRBV5-1 and TRBJ2-7; D is unresolved. The CDR3 is 12 amino acids. Looked up from germline, CDR1 is SGHRS and CDR2 is YFSETQ. The germline V and J ends were trimmed by 4 bases and 4 bases, with 9 bases remaining between them. For the CDR3, the DNA is TGCGCCAGCAGCGAGGAAGGGTACGAGCAGTACTTC. Translation gives CASSEEGYEQYF.

The chain has TRBV6-1 and TRBJ2-7, with no clear D. Per the germline V gene, CDR1 is MNHNS and CDR2 is SASEGT. The CDR3 consists of 15 residues. Trimming pared 6 bases from V and 0 bases from J, leaving 15 bases between. In DNA, the CDR3 is TGTGCCAGCAGCGCCGTGACGGTGAGCTCCTACGAGCAGTACTTC. Its protein is CASSAVTVSSYEQYF.

The chain uses TRBV6-1 and TRBJ1-1, with D perhaps TRBD1 (6 bases). This CDR3 spans 14 amino acids. Trimming stripped 3 bases from V and 5 bases from J, with 13 bases between. Germline-derived CDR1 and CDR2 are MNHNS and SASEGT. The CDR3 loop is CASSDLGGGTEAFF. For the CDR3, the DNA is TGTGCCAGCAGTGATCTAGGGGGGGGAACTGAAGCTTTCTTT.

The chain uses TRBV27 and TRBJ1-2; D might be TRBD1 (5 bases). Germline CDR1 is MNHEY and CDR2 is SMNVEV (reference sequence). CDR3 size: 14 residues. Deletions cut 0 bases from V and 6 bases from J, with 11 bases between. CDR3 DNA sequence: TGTGCCAGCAGTTTATCTCCAGGGATGGATGGCTACACCTTC. It is translated as CASSLSPGMDGYTF.

This clone was recorded a few times. The genes are TRBV11-1 and TRBJ1-2; no clear D. This CDR3 has 13 amino acids. In germline, CDR1 is SGHAT, CDR2 FQDESV (reference sequence). V was trimmed by 5 bases and J by 2 bases, leaving 9 bases between them. In nucleotides, the CDR3 is TGTGCCAGCAGCGTTCTGGGCAACTATGGCTACACCTTC. Protein sequence: CASSVLGNYGYTF. Supplemented by reference TRBV11-1 and TRBJ1-2, the full variable domain reads EAEVAQSPRYKITEKSQAVAFWCDPISGHATLYWYRQILGQGPELLVQFQDESVVDDSQLPKDRFSAERLKGVDSTLKIQPAELGDSAMYLCASSVLGNYGYTFGSGTRLTVV.

The V gene is TRBV6-1, the J gene TRBJ2-7, with 8 positions matching TRBD2. The length of the CDR3 is 14 residues. V lost 7 bases and J lost 7; bases outside the gene matches: 12. CDR1 and CDR2 from the germline V gene are MNHNS and SASEGT. CDR3 residues: CASTDGGASGEQYF. The CDR3 DNA is TGTGCCAGCACCGACGGGGGGGCCTCTGGGGAGCAGTACTTC.